Below, one TCR beta chain is given with its context. The CDR3 loop spans 13 amino acids. Trimming cost V 5 bases and J 0 bases, with 7 bases left between them. Looked up from germline, CDR1 is MDHEN and CDR2 is SYDVKM. Sequenced by immunoSEQ multiplex PCR; TCRdb stores in-frame clones only, minus some. The repertoire consists of more than 75,000 clones, with approximately 91% occurring once and the leading ten covering approximately 10%. This sample was taken from a study of PD-L1 blockade in urothelial cancer. J is TRBJ1-2 and V is TRBV28, with unresolved D. This specimen consisted of PBMCs, obtained around atezolizumab (anti-PD-L1) treatment. This TCR was recovered from a man between 60 and 75 years old with urothelial cancer. The DNA of the CDR3 is TGTGCCAGCAGTCCCCCGGCTAACTATGGCTACACCTTC. This translates into CASSPPANYGYTF.